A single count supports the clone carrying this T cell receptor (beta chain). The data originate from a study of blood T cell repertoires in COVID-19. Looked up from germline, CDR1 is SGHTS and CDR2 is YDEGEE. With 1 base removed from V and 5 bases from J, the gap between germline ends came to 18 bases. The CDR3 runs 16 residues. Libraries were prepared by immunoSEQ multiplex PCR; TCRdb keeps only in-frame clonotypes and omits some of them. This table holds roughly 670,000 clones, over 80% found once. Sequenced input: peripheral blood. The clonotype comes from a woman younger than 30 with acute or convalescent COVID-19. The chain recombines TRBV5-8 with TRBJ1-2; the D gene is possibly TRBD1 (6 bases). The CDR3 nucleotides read TGTGCCAGCAGCTTGAGGACAGTAAAACAAGTTTATGGCTACACCTTC. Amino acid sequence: CASSLRTVKQVYGYTF.